The entry that follows covers one TCR beta chain sequence. This clonotype was found a few times. Its antigen remains unidentified. Nothing much larger sits one base from this clone, and base qualities are not available. The treatment or condition label corresponds to: live attenuated yellow fever vaccine strain. At every blood-draw timepoint, two biological replicates of bulk PBMCs were collected. A standard Ficoll-Paque protocol was used to isolate PBMCs from peripheral blood. RNA was extracted with TriZol from bulk PBMCs, CD4 and CD8 fractions, and dextramer-positive and dextramer-negative fractions. Synthesis of TCR cDNA relied on 5'RACE template switching, a step that introduced a universal primer site along with unique molecular identifiers. cDNA synthesis was primed from both the TCR alpha and TCR beta constant segments. Library amplification involved two PCR steps, and the second step added sample barcodes and sequencing adapters. Sequencing of libraries was done on Illumina HiSeq 2500 (2x100 bp) or NovaSeq (2x150 bp). Under the source paper's analysis protocol: MIGEC handled demultiplexing of reads and collapsing into UMI consensus sequences, while MiXCR performed V(D)J alignment. Vaccine-responding clonotypes were defined with edgeR using replicate PBMC samples, requiring FDR below 0.01 and a log2 fold change above 5 up to day 15. Each bulk clonotype was labeled CD4 or CD8 based on which sequenced repertoire, CD4 or CD8, contained the clonotype at higher abundance. TCRdb itself trimmed the public reads at Q25 with fastp, ran MiXCR and retained productive beta chains. Rows with a matching CDR3 protein are joined into one entry that keeps the most common DNA and genes. These V and J calls derive from TCRdb rather than the authors' analysis. The sample table shows hundreds of thousands of distinct CDR3 sequences, and approximately 13% are seen once. Around 14% of the sample is in the top ten clones.

This sample was taken from a study of T cells after yellow fever vaccination (dated by TCRdb to about 2019). With regard to the full study: The SMART-Seq v4 Ultra Low Input RNA kit was used to prepare libraries from fractions with low cell numbers. Bulk TCR alpha and beta repertoires were sequenced longitudinally to track T-cell clones before and after primary and booster YFV17D yellow fever vaccination. The cohort comprised two healthy male donors, one aged 18 to 30 and one aged 30 to 40 years. Blood was collected at multiple timepoints before and after primary and secondary immunization, and bulk PBMC replicates and cell subsets were isolated.

General conclusions and limits of the study: The secondary T-cell response was found to be weaker but faster than the primary response, with a peak reached on day 5 rather than on day 15. FACS-sorted repertoires could contain abundant contaminating clonotypes from the bulk population, so computational filtering was required. After the booster, most clones that had expanded after primary vaccination were detected again (roughly 95% of CD4 and 88% of CD8), suggesting broad maintenance of memory. A small fraction of clonotypes appeared in both the CD4 and CD8 compartments, likely as a result of convergent recombination. Because the study included only a couple of donors, the extent to which the findings can be generalized is limited.

From the cysteine through the phenylalanine, the CDR3 covers 15 amino acids. CDR3 DNA is the only sequence kept; it has 45 bases, read in frame from the first base. The germline V gene gives CDR1 as SGHDT and CDR2 as YYEEEE. V drops 2 bases and J drops 3 bases, leaving 14 bases in between. The chain is encoded by TRBV5-6 joined to TRBJ1-1; the D segment could be TRBD1, given 5 matching bases. The material sequenced was PBMCs, taken on the day of the yellow fever booster vaccination. This sequence was found in a young man who received the YFV17D yellow fever vaccine. The base sequence is TGTGCCAGCAGCTTACGGGGCGGGAAGGACACTGAAGCTTTCTTT. Its translation reads: CASSLRGGKDTEAFF.